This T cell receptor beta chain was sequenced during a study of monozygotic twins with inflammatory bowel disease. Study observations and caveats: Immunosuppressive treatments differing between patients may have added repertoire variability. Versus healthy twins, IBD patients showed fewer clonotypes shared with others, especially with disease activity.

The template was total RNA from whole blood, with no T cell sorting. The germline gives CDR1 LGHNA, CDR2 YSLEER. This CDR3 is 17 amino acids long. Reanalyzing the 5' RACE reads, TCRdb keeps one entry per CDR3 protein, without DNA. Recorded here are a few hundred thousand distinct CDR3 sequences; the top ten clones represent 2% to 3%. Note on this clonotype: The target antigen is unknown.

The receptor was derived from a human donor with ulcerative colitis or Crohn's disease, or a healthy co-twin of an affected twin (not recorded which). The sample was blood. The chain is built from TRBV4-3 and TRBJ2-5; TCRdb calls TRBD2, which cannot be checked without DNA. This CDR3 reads CASSQITPGVIKETQYF.